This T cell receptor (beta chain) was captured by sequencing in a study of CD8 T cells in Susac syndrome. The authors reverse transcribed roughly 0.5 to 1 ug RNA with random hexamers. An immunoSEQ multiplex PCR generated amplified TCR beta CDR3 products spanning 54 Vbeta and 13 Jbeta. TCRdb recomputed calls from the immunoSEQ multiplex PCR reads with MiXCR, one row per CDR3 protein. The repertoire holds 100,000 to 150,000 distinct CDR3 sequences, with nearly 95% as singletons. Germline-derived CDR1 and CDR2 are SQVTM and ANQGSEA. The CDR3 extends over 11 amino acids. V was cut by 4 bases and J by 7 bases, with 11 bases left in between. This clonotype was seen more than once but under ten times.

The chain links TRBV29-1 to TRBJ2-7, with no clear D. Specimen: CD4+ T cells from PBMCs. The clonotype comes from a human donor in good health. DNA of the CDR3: TGCAGCGTTGGGACCCTGGGGGAGCAGTACTTC. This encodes CSVGTLGEQYF.